These 15 T cell receptor beta chains came from one sample sequenced in a study of T-cell memory formation after mild COVID-19. TCRdb re-called the 5' RACE reads with MiXCR, one entry per CDR3 protein. Of under 250,000 distinct CDR3 sequences detected, around 30% appear once; the ten largest clones hold over 10%. Sequenced material: PBMCs or a T cell subset sorted from them (not recorded which). The receptors stem from an adult woman who had mild COVID-19 (a few samples of this study predate the infection). Cell type and time point are not known.

This clonotype was picked up a small number of times. V gene TRBV5-1 combines with J gene TRBJ2-7; 9 bases are a match to TRBD2. Germline V gene sequence: CDR1 SGHRS, CDR2 YFSETQ. V shed 1 base and J 7 bases; nucleotides not matched to a gene: 9. This CDR3 is built from 15 residues. The CDR3 DNA follows: TGCGCCAGCAGCTTGCAAGCGGGGGGTATGTATGAGCAGTACTTC. This gives the protein CASSLQAGGMYEQYF.

The chain employs TRBV11-2 and TRBJ2-5; D may correspond to TRBD1 or TRBD2 (5 bases each). Per the germline V gene, CDR1 is SGHAT and CDR2 is FQNNGV. The CDR3 spans 12 residues. V was clipped by 3 bases and J by 7 bases, with 9 bases between them. CDR3 in amino acids: CASSFQRGTQYF. DNA for the CDR3: TGTGCCAGCAGCTTCCAGAGGGGGACCCAGTACTTC.

The CDR3 nucleotides read TGTGCCAGCAGGCAGGGGCCCTATAGCAATCAGCCCCAGCATTTT. Its protein is CASRQGPYSNQPQHF. This sequence joins TRBV5-5 and TRBJ1-5, with a weak D call TRBD1 (6 bases). The CDR3 extends over 15 amino acids. Germline V gene lookup returns CDR1 SGHKS and CDR2 YYEKEE (reference sequence). The V end lost 5 bases, the J end lost 0 bases, and 12 bases lay between the germline ends.

The rearrangement links TRBV6-1 to TRBJ1-6; no firm D call. The CDR3 is 16 residues long. V gave up 7 bases and J gave up 0 bases, with 13 bases separating them. Per germline, CDR1 MNHNS and CDR2 SASEGT. The CDR3 DNA follows: TGTGCCAGCAATACCCCCGAAAGCTCCTATAATTCACCCCTCCACTTT. It specifies CASNTPESSYNSPLHF.

The chain carries TRBV29-1 and TRBJ1-2; possibly TRBD1 for D (6 bases). V was shortened by 4 bases and J by 2 bases, with 14 bases between the two germline ends. The CDR3 is made up of 14 amino acids. Germline V gene sequence: CDR1 SQVTM, CDR2 ANQGSEA. The CDR3 is CSVVVTGTNYGYTF. Written as DNA, the CDR3 is TGCAGCGTTGTAGTCACAGGGACCAACTATGGCTACACCTTC.

The chain employs TRBV7-8 and TRBJ2-1; 13 bases fit TRBD2. Germline V gene lookup returns CDR1 SGHVS and CDR2 FQNEAQ. This CDR3 is 17 amino acids long. The trim removed 5 bases at V and 5 bases at J, leaving 9 bases unmatched. CDR3 residues: CASSRNGLAGEDNEQFF. The DNA of the CDR3 is TGTGCCAGCAGCCGAAATGGACTAGCGGGGGAGGACAATGAGCAGTTCTTC.

V gene TRBV3-1 combines with J gene TRBJ1-2; unclear D gene. The CDR3 loop spans 12 amino acids. Germline loops: CDR1 LGHDT, CDR2 YNNKEL (reference sequence). Trimming removed 4 bases from V and 7 bases from J, with 10 bases in between. Written as DNA, the CDR3 is TGTGCCAGCAGCCCCACCGGGATTGGCTACACCTTC. This codes for CASSPTGIGYTF.

V is TRBV19 and J is TRBJ2-1; D unresolved. Trimming stripped 5 bases from V and 6 bases from J, with 17 bases between. Germline V gene sequence: CDR1 LNHDA, CDR2 SQIVND (reference sequence). The CDR3 consists of 15 residues. For the CDR3, the DNA is TGTGCCAGTAGTGAGCCGGGCCTCCGGAGCAATGAGCAGTTCTTC. It codes for CASSEPGLRSNEQFF.

The V gene is TRBV6-6, the J gene TRBJ1-5; possibly TRBD1 for D (5 bases). Trimming stripped 5 bases from V and 4 bases from J, with 18 bases between. This CDR3 contains 16 residues. Germline V gene lookup returns CDR1 MNHNY and CDR2 SVGAGI (reference sequence). CDR3 sequence reads: CASSRMAGTENQPQHF. CDR3 in DNA: TGTGCCAGCAGTCGCATGGCCGGGACTGAGAATCAGCCCCAGCATTTT.

The chain employs TRBV12-3 or TRBV12-4 and TRBJ2-3; tentatively, D is TRBD1 or TRBD2 (5 bases each). There are 14 residues in the CDR3. The ends were cut back, 4 bases at V and 2 bases at J, with 10 bases in the middle. CDR3 sequence: CASSSHGATDTQYF. The CDR3 region has the DNA TGTGCCAGCAGTTCACACGGGGCCACAGATACGCAGTATTTT.

The rearrangement uses TRBV20-1 and TRBJ2-1, with a possible D match to TRBD2 (6 bases). CDR1 is DFQATT, CDR2 SNEGSKA, per germline (reference sequence). The CDR3 contains 12 residues. Trimming stripped 5 bases from V and 6 bases from J, with 11 bases between. The CDR3 coding sequence is TGCAGTGCTCGTGACGGGGGCAATGAGCAGTTCTTC. Its translation: CSARDGGNEQFF.

The chain is built from TRBV24-1 and TRBJ2-1, with 10 bases matching TRBD1. After removal of 5 bases from V and 6 bases from J, the junction contained 9 bases not matched to a gene. Per germline, CDR1 KGHDR and CDR2 SFDVKD. CDR3 length: 16 amino acids. CDR3 residues: CATSVRTGGFSNEQFF. CDR3 coding DNA: TGTGCCACCAGTGTCCGGACAGGGGGTTTTTCCAATGAGCAGTTCTTC.

The chain uses TRBV3-1 and TRBJ2-1; 8 nucleotides match TRBD1. The germline V gene encodes CDR1 LGHDT and CDR2 YNNKEL (reference sequence). CDR3 length: 15 amino acids. Trimming cost V 0 bases and J 9 bases; bases outside gene matches: 7. The CDR3 region is CASSQDWTGRIEQFF. The CDR3 nucleotides are TGTGCCAGCAGCCAAGATTGGACAGGGCGTATTGAGCAGTTCTTC.

This clonotype was detected a few times. The V call is TRBV6-5, the J call TRBJ2-7; the D gene is possibly TRBD2 (5 bases). Looked up from germline, CDR1 is MNHEY and CDR2 is SVGAGI. The V end lost 5 bases, the J end lost 2 bases, and 13 bases lay between the germline ends. The CDR3 runs 14 residues. The CDR3 sequence: CASSQIIGTYEQYF. The CDR3 bases are TGTGCCAGCAGTCAAATCATCGGGACCTACGAGCAGTACTTC.

The gene calls are TRBV6-1 and TRBJ2-7; D is undetermined. Between the trimmed V and J ends, which lost 0 bases and 4 bases, there was a span of 1 base. CDR1 and CDR2 (germline): MNHNS, SASEGT. The CDR3 consists of 11 residues. The CDR3 coding sequence is TGTGCCAGCAGTGAAGCTTACGAGCAGTACTTC. Protein sequence: CASSEAYEQYF.